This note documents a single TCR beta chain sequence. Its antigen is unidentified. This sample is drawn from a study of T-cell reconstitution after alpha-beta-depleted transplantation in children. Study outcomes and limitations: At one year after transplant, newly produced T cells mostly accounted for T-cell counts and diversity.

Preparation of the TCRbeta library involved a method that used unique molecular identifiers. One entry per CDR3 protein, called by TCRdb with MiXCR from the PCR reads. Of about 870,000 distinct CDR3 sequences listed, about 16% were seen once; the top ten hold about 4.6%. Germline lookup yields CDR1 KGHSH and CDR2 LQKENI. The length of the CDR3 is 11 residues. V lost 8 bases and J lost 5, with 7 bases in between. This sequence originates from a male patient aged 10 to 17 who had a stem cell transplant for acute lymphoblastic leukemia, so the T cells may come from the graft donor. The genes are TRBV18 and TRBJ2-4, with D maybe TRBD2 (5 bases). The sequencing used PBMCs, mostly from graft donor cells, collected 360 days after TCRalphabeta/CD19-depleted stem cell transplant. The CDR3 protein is CASAGQNIQYF. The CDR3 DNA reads TGTGCCAGCGCGGGCCAAAACATTCAGTACTTC.